Listed below are T cell receptor beta chains from one sample, sequenced in a study of spatial heterogeneity in lung cancer. TCRdb re-derived calls from the 5' RACE reads in MiXCR, one entry per CDR3 protein. Of about 82,000 distinct CDR3 sequences listed, 10% to 15% were seen once; the top ten hold around 4.3%. The sequenced sample was PBMCs, obtained at surgery. The source is a male donor with early-stage non-small cell lung cancer. Both conserved end residues are part of each CDR3. The D gene is left open where the match is weak. Clone size is shown for a subset of rows, as once, few, many or a class of expanded clone.

D: TRBD2
V: TRBV13
size: many
J: TRBJ2-4
DNA: TGTGCCAGCAGCCCCGGGACTAGCGGTCCGACCGGCAAAAACATTCAGTACTTC
CDR3: CASSPGTSGPTGKNIQYF

D: -
V: TRBV19
size: -
J: TRBJ2-3
DNA: TGTGCCAGTACCCCCCCGGGACTTAGCACAGATACGCAGTATTTT
CDR3: CASTPPGLSTDTQYF

D: TRBD1
V: TRBV3-1
size: few
J: TRBJ2-1
DNA: TGTGCCAGCAGCCAAGCCGGGACAGGGCATCATGAGCAGTTCTTC
CDR3: CASSQAGTGHHEQFF

D: TRBD1
V: TRBV5-6
size: -
J: TRBJ2-1
DNA: TGTGCCAGCAGCTTGAATACAGGGGGCATGTTCTTC
CDR3: CASSLNTGGMFF

D: TRBD1
V: TRBV11-2
size: -
J: TRBJ2-5
DNA: TGTGCCAGCAGCTTAGTGGGGACAGGGTACCAAGAGACCCAGTACTTC
CDR3: CASSLVGTGYQETQYF

D: TRBD2
V: TRBV24-1
size: -
J: TRBJ2-3
DNA: TGTGCCACCAGTGACCGGACTAGACACACAGATACGCAGTATTTT
CDR3: CATSDRTRHTDTQYF

D: -
V: TRBV15
size: few
J: TRBJ2-1
DNA: TGTGCCACCAGCAGAGACAGGGCGGCGGCCGATGAGCAGTTCTTC
CDR3: CATSRDRAAADEQFF

D: TRBD2
V: TRBV20-1
size: few
J: TRBJ2-2
DNA: TGCAGTGCTCGGGACTACTCTTCCACCGGGGAGCTGTTTTTT
CDR3: CSARDYSSTGELFF

D: TRBD2
V: TRBV29-1
size: few
J: TRBJ2-1
DNA: TGCAGCTCCTCGGGGGGTAATGAGCAGTTCTTC
CDR3: CSSSGGNEQFF

D: -
V: TRBV11-1
size: few
J: TRBJ2-3
DNA: TGTGCCAGCAGCTTAGGTTCGACCAGCACAGATACGCAGTATTTT
CDR3: CASSLGSTSTDTQYF

D: -
V: TRBV30
size: -
J: TRBJ1-1
DNA: TGTGCCCTAGATAAAGGCGGGTCTGAAGCTTTCTTT
CDR3: CALDKGGSEAFF

D: -
V: TRBV20-1
size: many
J: TRBJ1-1
DNA: TGCAGTGCTAGAGAAACAGGAATGAACACTGAAGCTTTCTTT
CDR3: CSARETGMNTEAFF

D: TRBD2
V: TRBV11-1
size: few
J: TRBJ2-2
DNA: TGTGCCAGCAGCCCCCAGGCTAGCGGGAGCGGGGAGCTGTTTTTT
CDR3: CASSPQASGSGELFF

D: -
V: TRBV3-1
size: few
J: TRBJ2-3
DNA: TGTGCCAGCAGCCATACCCAGGGCAGCACAGATACGCAGTATTTT
CDR3: CASSHTQGSTDTQYF

D: TRBD1
V: TRBV18
size: once
J: TRBJ2-7
DNA: TGTGCCAGCTCAGGGACAGAATACGAGCAGTACTTC
CDR3: CASSGTEYEQYF

D: -
V: TRBV12-3/TRBV12-4
size: few
J: TRBJ2-1
DNA: TGTGCCAGCAGTTTAGGGACGGTGGACAATGAGCAGTTCTTC
CDR3: CASSLGTVDNEQFF

D: -
V: TRBV29-1
size: -
J: TRBJ2-3
DNA: TGCAGTTCATCTAGCACAGATACGCAGTATTTT
CDR3: CSSSSTDTQYF

D: TRBD2
V: TRBV29-1
size: -
J: TRBJ2-1
DNA: TGCAGCGCGGGCACTAGCGATGAGCAGTTCTTC
CDR3: CSAGTSDEQFF

D: -
V: TRBV2
size: many
J: TRBJ2-1
DNA: TGTGCCAGCAGTCTCCGTAGGACAGCCTACAATGAGCAGTTCTTC
CDR3: CASSLRRTAYNEQFF

D: -
V: TRBV30
size: -
J: TRBJ2-7
DNA: TGTGCCTGGACTCGTAGGGGGTCCTACGAGCAGTACTTC
CDR3: CAWTRRGSYEQYF

D: -
V: TRBV30
size: few
J: TRBJ1-6
DNA: TGTGCCTGGAGTCCAACCGGGCCCGTGGATTATAATTCACCCCTCCACTTT
CDR3: CAWSPTGPVDYNSPLHF

D: -
V: TRBV2
size: few
J: TRBJ2-7
DNA: TGTGCCAGCAGTGGGGGGGGCAGCGGGAAAAACTACGAGCAGTACTTC
CDR3: CASSGGGSGKNYEQYF

D: -
V: TRBV5-1
size: -
J: TRBJ1-4
DNA: TGCGCCAGCAGCATTACAGGAGCAACTAATGAAAAACTGTTTTTT
CDR3: CASSITGATNEKLFF

D: TRBD1
V: TRBV29-1
size: -
J: TRBJ2-7
DNA: TGCAGCGTTGAACCGCCTGGGACAGGGTCGTACGAGCAGTACTTC
CDR3: CSVEPPGTGSYEQYF

D: TRBD1
V: TRBV20-1
size: -
J: TRBJ1-5
DNA: TGCAGTGCGTTTCAGGGGGCAGGTAGCAATCAGCCCCAGCATTTT
CDR3: CSAFQGAGSNQPQHF

D: -
V: TRBV12-3/TRBV12-4
size: many
J: TRBJ1-1
DNA: TGTGCCAGCAGTTTATGGGCCACTGAAGCTTTCTTT
CDR3: CASSLWATEAFF

D: -
V: TRBV5-1
size: many
J: TRBJ1-1
DNA: TGCGCCAGCAGCCCGGATAGGGACACTGAAGCTTTCTTT
CDR3: CASSPDRDTEAFF

D: TRBD1
V: TRBV7-3
size: few
J: TRBJ2-1
DNA: TGTGCCAGCAGCCGGACTGGACAGGGAAATGAGCAGTTCTTC
CDR3: CASSRTGQGNEQFF

D: -
V: TRBV7-8
size: many
J: TRBJ1-2
DNA: TGTGCCAGCAGCCGACAGGAGGCCATTACCTTC
CDR3: CASSRQEAITF

D: -
V: TRBV29-1
size: many
J: TRBJ1-2
DNA: TGCAGCGTGGAAGGAGGGTATGGCTACACCTTC
CDR3: CSVEGGYGYTF

D: -
V: TRBV15
size: few
J: TRBJ1-4
DNA: TGTGCCACCAGCAGAGATAAGGTTTCAACTAATGAAAAACTGTTTTTT
CDR3: CATSRDKVSTNEKLFF

D: -
V: TRBV20-1
size: -
J: TRBJ2-1
DNA: TGCAGTGCTAGAGATATAAGGGCCGGGATCCCCTACAATGAGCAGTTCTTC
CDR3: CSARDIRAGIPYNEQFF

D: -
V: TRBV2
size: many
J: TRBJ2-1
DNA: TGTGCCAGCAGCCGGGACTCTGACGAGCAGTTCTTC
CDR3: CASSRDSDEQFF